A single sample is the source of the 10 T cell receptor beta chains below, sequenced in a study of T cell repertoires in cytomegalovirus infection. Each CDR3 protein gets one entry after TCRdb re-called the reads with MiXCR. This table holds some 800,000 distinct CDR3 sequences, about 29% found once. Their antigens are not known. Sequencing was performed on cultured CD8+ T cells from PBMCs, taken from culture after CMV antigen stimulation. These receptors all come from a human donor in good health (CMV status not recorded). Some clones in this sample may be carry-over from other donors' samples.

This chain joins TRBV11-1 and TRBJ1-1, with D unresolved. There are 15 residues in the CDR3. The germline gives CDR1 SGHAT, CDR2 FQDESV (reference sequence). V lost 3 bases and J lost 5, with 16 bases in between. The CDR3 here is CASSFDNNRGTEAFF. The CDR3 DNA reads TGTGCCAGCAGCTTCGATAACAACCGAGGGACTGAAGCTTTCTTT. Variable domain in full (rest from reference TRBV11-1 and TRBJ1-1): EAEVAQSPRYKITEKSQAVAFWCDPISGHATLYWYRQILGQGPELLVQFQDESVVDDSQLPKDRFSAERLKGVDSTLKIQPAELGDSAMYLCASSFDNNRGTEAFFGQGTRLTVV.

V gene TRBV29-1 combines with J gene TRBJ1-2; D call uncertain. Trimming stripped 1 base from V and 8 bases from J, with 8 bases between. Germline V gene data show CDR1 as SQVTM and CDR2 as ANQGSEA. The CDR3 length is 11 residues. The CDR3 nucleotides are TGCAGCGTTGAAGTGGGGTCCGGCTACACCTTC. It is translated as CSVEVGSGYTF. The entire variable domain, with the rest obtained from reference TRBV29-1 and TRBJ1-2, is as follows: SAVISQKPSRDICQRGTSLTIQCQVDSQVTMMFWYRQQPGQSLTLIATANQGSEATYESGFVIDKFPISRPNLTFSTLTVSNMSPEDSSIYLCSVEVGSGYTFGSGTRLTVV.

This clonotype has just a few counts. This sequence joins TRBV12-3 or TRBV12-4 and TRBJ1-6, with 8 bases that match TRBD1. CDR3 length: 17 amino acids. V shed 6 bases, J shed 0 bases, and the junction held 7 bases outside the gene matches. Written as DNA, the CDR3 is TGTGCCAGCAGCAAGGGACAGGACCACTCCTATAATTCACCCCTCCACTTT. Protein sequence: CASSKGQDHSYNSPLHF.

The gene calls are TRBV4-1 and TRBJ1-1, with D possibly matching TRBD1 (5 bases). The CDR3 has 14 residues. CDR1 MGHRA and CDR2 YSYEKL come from the germline V gene. V lost 4 bases, J lost 2 bases, and 11 bases lay in between. The CDR3 is CASSPTESNTEAFF. In DNA, the CDR3 is TGCGCCAGCAGCCCGACAGAGTCTAACACTGAAGCTTTCTTT.

The rearrangement uses TRBV5-5 and TRBJ2-7, with 7 bases identical to TRBD1. The germline V gene encodes CDR1 SGHKS and CDR2 YYEKEE (reference sequence). The CDR3 contains 15 residues. With 4 bases clipped from V and 2 bases from J, the junction kept 9 bases outside the gene matches. The CDR3 loop reads CASSILGTEAYEQYF. CDR3 bases: TGTGCCAGCAGCATCCTCGGGACAGAAGCCTACGAGCAGTACTTC.

The rearrangement joins TRBV20-1 to TRBJ2-7; 7 bases line up with TRBD2. V trimming: 3 bases; J trimming: 5 bases; junction bases outside the gene matches: 4. This CDR3 spans 12 amino acids. The germline V gene encodes CDR1 DFQATT and CDR2 SNEGSKA (reference sequence). The CDR3 bases are TGCAGTGCTAGGAGCGGGGCAAACGAGCAGTACTTC. It encodes CSARSGANEQYF.

CDR3 in amino acids: CASGTGDSYNEQFF. CDR3 sequence (DNA): TGTGCTAGTGGTACAGGGGACTCCTACAATGAGCAGTTCTTC. This chain connects TRBV12-5 to TRBJ2-1; 7 positions agree with TRBD1. The CDR3 contains 14 residues. V dropped 5 bases and J dropped 0; count of bases not matched to a gene: 1. Germline CDR1 is LGHNT and CDR2 is FRNRAP. Full variable domain (missing parts from reference TRBV12-5 and TRBJ2-1): DARVTQTPRHKVTEMGQEVTMRCQPILGHNTVFWYRQTMMQGLELLAYFRNRAPLDDSGMPKDRFSAEMPDATLATLKIQPSEPRDSAVYFCASGTGDSYNEQFFGPGTRLTVL.

The chain carries TRBV19 and TRBJ2-5, with 8 bases matching TRBD1. The trim removed 4 bases at V and 1 base at J, leaving 2 bases unmatched. There are 14 residues in the CDR3. CDR1 and CDR2 from the germline V gene are LNHDA and SQIVND (reference sequence). CDR3 region: CASSRTGFQETQYF. CDR3 nucleotides: TGTGCCAGTAGTAGGACAGGGTTCCAAGAGACCCAGTACTTC.

V and J are TRBV19 and TRBJ2-2; perhaps D is TRBD1 or TRBD2 (6 bases each). Between the trimmed V and J ends, which lost 6 bases and 5 bases, there was a span of 28 bases. The CDR3 has 19 residues. The germline CDR1 and CDR2 sequences are LNHDA and SQIVND (reference sequence). CDR3 nucleotide sequence: TGTGCCAGTAGAATATCATGGCAGGGGTCCACTCGGGAGACCGGGGAGCTGTTTTTT. It yields the protein CASRISWQGSTRETGELFF.

This clonotype showed up just a few times. V is TRBV6-2 or TRBV6-3 and J is TRBJ2-5, with D tentatively TRBD1 (6 bases). The CDR3 sequence is 14 residues long. V was cut by 5 bases and J by 1 base, with 11 bases left in between. Germline V CDR1 and CDR2: MNHEY, SVGEGT. CDR3 coding DNA: TGTGCCAGCAGTACTCTGGGGGCCCAAGAGACCCAGTACTTC. This gives the protein CASSTLGAQETQYF.